This TCR beta chain was sequenced for a study of blood T cell repertoires in COVID-19. Study overall: Sites across the United States, Italy and Spain contributed samples from acute and convalescent COVID-19. PBMCs, B-cell-depleted T cells, or T cells were the source of the cDNA or gDNA that made up the material.

Trimming removed 5 bases from V and 5 bases from J, with 12 bases in between. The CDR3 totals 13 residues. Per the germline V gene, CDR1 is MDHEN and CDR2 is SYDVKM. Authors' processing steps: It was from reference gene primer amplification that nucleated cell counts were estimated. Clones were read by immunoSEQ multiplex PCR, and TCRdb kept only the in-frame ones, dropping some. The V and J calls and clone size are taken from that table; D and trimming were inferred from the DNA. The sample yields tens of thousands of clones, more than 75% seen once. This clonotype was sampled from a man between 65 and 85 years old with active or convalescent COVID-19. The rearrangement links TRBV28 to TRBJ2-5, with D possibly TRBD2 on 5 matching bases. Input material: peripheral blood. CDR3 residues: CASSEGTEETQYF. CDR3 DNA: TGTGCCAGCAGTGAGGGAACGGAGGAGACCCAGTACTTC.